Sequencing of this TCR beta chain was carried out in a study of CD8 T cells in Susac syndrome. Study as a whole: Patients with Susac syndrome were therapy-naive, on corticosteroids, or on intravenous immunoglobulin alone at blood draw. General study results and limits: Acknowledgment was made by the study that its TCR sequencing and HLA analysis involved a relatively small number of individuals.

Purification of the CD8+ and CD4+ T cells relied on negative isolation, and TEMRA cells underwent FACS enrichment. As concerns this clonotype: Its antigen is unknown.

Random hexamers served to reverse transcribe roughly 0.45 to 1 ug RNA. Multiplex immunoSEQ PCR targeted 54 Vbeta and 13 Jbeta TCR beta segments. TCRdb ran MiXCR on the immunoSEQ multiplex PCR reads and lists one entry per CDR3 protein. This repertoire shows 110,000 to 150,000 distinct CDR3 sequences, approximately 96% found once; its top ten account for roughly 0.084%. This CDR3 spans 15 amino acids. The germline gives CDR1 SGHAT, CDR2 FQNNGV. With V trimmed by 4 bases and J by 1 base, 6 bases remained unmatched. This receptor was identified in a human donor with Susac syndrome. The gene calls are TRBV11-2 and TRBJ2-7; 8 bases are shared with TRBD1. The specimen sequenced was CD4+ T cells from PBMCs. CDR3 nucleotides: TGTGCCAGCAGCTCTCAGGACAGGGTTTCCTACGAGCAGTACTTC. Translated, it gives CASSSQDRVSYEQYF.